The 21 T cell receptor beta chains below all came from one sample that was sequenced in a study of blood T cells in healthy people across ages. Alongside a J-beta primer mix, a sample-barcoded 5' primer served in a second PCR lasting 7 to 11 cycles. TCRdb re-analysed the 5' RACE reads in MiXCR, keeping a single row per CDR3 protein. The repertoire has around 750,000 distinct CDR3 sequences, 50% to 65% of them found once; the top ten carry approximately 40%. Material for sequencing was blood. The receptors stem from a man at least 80 years old in good health.

This clonotype appeared a few times. The J gene is TRBJ2-7, the V gene TRBV13; the D is unclear. Between the trimmed V and J ends, which lost 10 bases and 5 bases, there was a span of 12 bases. Per the germline V gene, CDR1 is PRHDT and CDR2 is FYEKMQ (reference sequence). This CDR3 region has 11 residues. The CDR3 nucleotides read TGTGCCACCGCGCGGCGAGACGAGCAGTACTTC. Translated: CATARRDEQYF. The whole variable domain, remainder taken from reference TRBV13 and TRBJ2-7, is AAGVIQSPRHLIKEKRETATLKCYPIPRHDTVYWYQQGPGQDPQFLISFYEKMQSDKGSIPDRFSAQQFSDYHSELNMSSLELGDSALYFCATARRDEQYFGPGTRLTVT.

This clonotype turned up a few times. The chain employs TRBV28 and TRBJ2-7; D remains ambiguous. V was pared by 10 bases and J by 2 bases, with 12 bases between. CDR1 is MDHEN and CDR2 is SYDVKM in the germline V gene. CDR3 length: 12 residues. CDR3 sequence (DNA): TGTGCCACCAACGGGCTTCCCTACGAGCAGTACTTC. Protein sequence: CATNGLPYEQYF.

The chain combines TRBV2 with TRBJ2-3; 10 bases agree with TRBD2. Germline V gene lookup returns CDR1 SNHLY and CDR2 FYNNEI. The CDR3 has 16 residues. The J segment lost 0 bases and the V segment lost 6 bases, leaving 6 bases of the junction unmatched. This CDR3 reads CASRPTSGASTDTQYF. The CDR3 nucleotides read TGTGCCAGCAGACCAACTAGCGGGGCTAGCACAGATACGCAGTATTTT.

The chain carries TRBV27 and TRBJ2-7; 7 nucleotides align to TRBD1. The V segment lost 0 bases and the J segment 0 bases; nucleotides outside the gene matches: 5. The CDR3 contains 16 residues. Germline V gives CDR1 MNHEY, CDR2 SMNVEV (reference sequence). The CDR3 DNA is TGTGCCAGCAGTTTATCCCCGACAGGGAACTCCTACGAGCAGTACTTC. As protein: CASSLSPTGNSYEQYF.

This chain links TRBV5-1 with TRBJ1-5; possible D gene TRBD1, 5 bases. Germline-derived CDR1 and CDR2 are SGHRS and YFSETQ. The CDR3 covers 15 residues. V dropped 4 bases and J dropped 4 bases, with 15 bases sitting between them. The CDR3 loop reads CASSRDGLGNQPQHF. CDR3 DNA sequence: TGCGCCAGCAGCCGGGACGGATTGGGGAATCAGCCCCAGCATTTT. The complete variable domain, with remaining parts taken from reference TRBV5-1 and TRBJ1-5, reads KAGVTQTPRYLIKTRGQQVTLSCSPISGHRSVSWYQQTPGQGLQFLFEYFSETQRNKGNFPGRFSGRQFSNSRSEMNVSTLELGDSALYLCASSRDGLGNQPQHFGDGTRLSIL.

J is TRBJ1-2 and V is TRBV25-1; a weak D match, TRBD1 (6 bases). The CDR3 runs to 15 residues. CDR1 is MGHDK and CDR2 is SYGVNS in the germline V gene. V was cut by 1 base and J by 7 bases, with 16 bases left in between. CDR3 residues: CASSEFTGTPSGYTF. CDR3 DNA: TGTGCCAGCAGTGAATTTACCGGGACACCCTCTGGCTACACCTTC.

The chain is built from TRBV5-1 and TRBJ1-3; 8 nucleotides agree with TRBD1. Trimming removed 4 bases from V and 0 bases from J; junction bases left unmatched: 9. This CDR3 is 17 amino acids long. The germline V gene has CDR1 SGHRS and CDR2 YFSETQ. As DNA, the CDR3 is TGCGCCAGCAGCCCGGGACAGGCTTTCAGCTCTGGAAACACCATATATTTT. Protein sequence: CASSPGQAFSSGNTIYF.

The chain is built from TRBV5-1 and TRBJ2-7; a possible D gene is TRBD1 (6 bases). The CDR3 has 16 amino acids. Germline values: CDR1 SGHRS, CDR2 YFSETQ. With 4 bases removed from V and 6 bases from J, the gap between germline ends came to 23 bases. CDR3 sequence: CASSKPPGQVWSEQYF. In DNA, the CDR3 is TGCGCCAGCAGCAAACCACCGGGACAAGTATGGTCCGAGCAGTACTTC.

This clonotype was detected only a few times. The V gene is TRBV6-1, the J gene TRBJ2-5; TRBD1 matches at 11 bases. The J call may be mistaken, given a closer DNA end match to TRBJ2-7. Germline lookup yields CDR1 MNHNS and CDR2 SASEGT. CDR3 length: 14 amino acids. The CDR3 coding sequence is TGTGCCAGCAGTTCCCGGGACAGGGGGAGCGAGCAGTACTTC. Translating it yields CASSSRDRGSEQYF.

This clonotype was counted a few times. This chain connects TRBV6-1 to TRBJ2-7; no definite D call. The length of the CDR3 is 13 residues. Germline V gene sequence: CDR1 MNHNS, CDR2 SASEGT. Trimming pared 4 bases from V and 3 bases from J, leaving 10 bases between. The CDR3 loop reads CASSVRENYEQYF. The CDR3 DNA reads as TGTGCCAGCAGTGTTCGCGAGAACTACGAGCAGTACTTC.

This clonotype was seen repeatedly, ten times or more. The chain joins TRBV7-2 to TRBJ2-7; 13 bases map to TRBD2. This CDR3 contains 17 residues. Looked up from germline, CDR1 is SGHTA and CDR2 is FQGNSA. Unmatched junction bases numbered 7, after V lost 5 bases and J lost 0 bases. The CDR3 sequence is CASSPSGTSGTSYEQYF. CDR3 in DNA: TGTGCCAGCAGCCCCTCCGGGACTAGCGGGACCTCCTACGAGCAGTACTTC.

The CDR3 protein is CASSSQQAGLSRYAYF. CDR3 nucleotides: TGTGCCAGCAGTTCCCAACAAGCGGGGCTAAGCAGATACGCGTATTTT. The J gene is TRBJ2-3, the V gene TRBV6-5, with TRBD2 matching 7 bases. Germline V gene lookup returns CDR1 MNHEY and CDR2 SVGAGI. V dropped 4 bases and J dropped 14; count of bases not matched to a gene: 21. The CDR3 length is 16 residues.

This clonotype came up a few times. J is TRBJ2-7 and V is TRBV20-1; D might be TRBD2 (6 bases). CDR3 length: 18 residues. CDR1 DFQATT and CDR2 SNEGSKA come from the germline V gene (reference sequence). Deletions cut 0 bases from V and 2 bases from J, with 23 bases between. CDR3 bases: TGCAGTGCTAGAGATAAAACGGCCGGGACTCTGAGGACCTACGAGCAGTACTTC. This gives the protein CSARDKTAGTLRTYEQYF.

This clonotype was detected a few times. J is TRBJ1-1 and V is TRBV7-2, with 7 nucleotides matching TRBD1. The CDR3 loop spans 15 amino acids. Germline V gene data show CDR1 as SGHTA and CDR2 as FQGNSA. J gave up 8 bases and V 5 bases, and 14 bases lay outside the gene matches. Here the CDR3 DNA reads TGTGCCAGCAGCCTCTCGGGGGACAGAAGGTCGGAAGCTTTCTTT. It encodes CASSLSGDRRSEAFF.

This clonotype showed up just a few times. This sequence joins TRBV20-1 and TRBJ1-2; 10 bases are shared with TRBD1. The CDR3 loop spans 15 amino acids. V lost 1 base to trimming and J lost 8 bases; unmatched junction nucleotides: 10. Germline V gene sequence: CDR1 DFQATT, CDR2 SNEGSKA (reference sequence). The CDR3 here is CSARVRDRGSDGYTF. The CDR3 bases are TGCAGTGCTAGAGTCCGGGACAGGGGCAGCGACGGCTACACCTTC.

The genes are TRBV5-6 and TRBJ2-3; D call uncertain. The germline gives CDR1 SGHDT, CDR2 YYEEEE. V lost 4 bases, J lost 4 bases, and 13 bases lay in between. This CDR3 spans 14 amino acids. The CDR3 coding sequence is TGTGCCAGCAGCCGCGACCCAGGCGCAGATACGCAGTATTTT. As protein: CASSRDPGADTQYF.

This clonotype was observed a few times. CDR3 sequence (DNA): TGTGCCAGCAGTGAAGGCCTTCCAGATACGCAGTATTTT. This encodes CASSEGLPDTQYF. V usage is TRBV2 and J usage is TRBJ2-3, with D hard to call. Trimming took off 1 base at V and 4 bases at J, with 6 bases between the two ends. There are 13 residues in the CDR3. From germline, CDR1 is SNHLY and CDR2 FYNNEI.

This clonotype has just a few counts. The gene calls are TRBV12-3 or TRBV12-4 and TRBJ2-5; D gene uncertain. The CDR3 runs 13 residues. V was trimmed by 3 bases and J by 5 bases, leaving 10 bases between them. Written as DNA, the CDR3 is TGTGCCAGCAGTTTCCTGACCGGGGAGACCCAGTACTTC. It encodes CASSFLTGETQYF.

Only a few counts were recorded for this clonotype. The chain has TRBV20-1 and TRBJ2-1; a weak D match, TRBD1 (5 bases). Trimming pared 1 base from V and 4 bases from J, leaving 14 bases between. Germline CDR1 DFQATT, CDR2 SNEGSKA (reference sequence). This CDR3 is 15 amino acids long. Here the CDR3 DNA reads TGCAGTGCTAGAGGTAGCAGGGCCATATACAATGAGCAGTTCTTC. As protein: CSARGSRAIYNEQFF.

V is TRBV7-2 and J is TRBJ2-4; D possibly corresponds to TRBD2 (6 bases). Between the trimmed V and J ends, which lost 5 bases and 1 base, there was a span of 15 bases. Germline values: CDR1 SGHTA, CDR2 FQGNSA. This CDR3 spans 16 amino acids. In nucleotides, the CDR3 is TGTGCCAGCAGCCCGGGGCGCGGGAAGGCCAAAAACATTCAGTACTTC. Its protein is CASSPGRGKAKNIQYF.

V gene TRBV27 combines with J gene TRBJ2-7; 9 bases fit TRBD2. The ends lost 5 bases at V and 3 bases at J; junction bases unmatched: 8. This CDR3 comprises 15 residues. CDR1 is MNHEY and CDR2 is SMNVEV in the germline V gene (reference sequence). The CDR3, as DNA: TGTGCCAGCAGTCCGGAGGCGGGAGGGATCTACGAGCAGTACTTC. It codes for CASSPEAGGIYEQYF.